The 5 T cell receptor beta chains given below trace back to one sample, sequenced in a study of OX40 agonist ivuxolimab in advanced cancers. Repertoires were generated with immunoSEQ multiplex PCR, while TCRdb's copy carries only in-frame clones and drops some. The table shows around 76,000 clones, with roughly 85% occurring only once. The source material was CD4+ or CD8+ T cells sorted from blood, sampled in a trial of the OX40 agonist ivuxolimab. The source is an adult with an advanced solid tumor such as melanoma, head and neck, liver or kidney cancer.

The chain couples TRBV9 to TRBJ2-5; tentatively, D is TRBD1 (6 bases). This CDR3 contains 16 residues. V was cut by 4 bases and J by 0 bases, with 16 bases left in between. Germline CDR1 SGDLS, CDR2 YYNGEE. The CDR3 sequence is CASSPRQDQYQETQYF. DNA of the CDR3: TGTGCCAGCAGCCCCAGACAGGACCAGTACCAAGAGACCCAGTACTTC.

In the case of this clone: Likely a read error: the CDR3 ends without its conserved phenylalanine or tryptophan. The limits of the CDR3 on the DNA are not certain, so only TCRdb's listed CDR3 is given. The gene calls are TRBV6-6 and TRBJ1-1. Per germline, CDR1 MNHNY and CDR2 SVGAGI (reference sequence). The CDR3 extends over 9 residues, inclusive of both ends. The CDR3 sequence is CASSPGKEV.

The chain joins TRBV7-7 to TRBJ2-1; the match to TRBD2 covers 7 bases. This CDR3 is built from 15 residues. Germline CDR1 is SSHAT and CDR2 is FNYEAQ (reference sequence). The DNA for the CDR3 is TGTGCTCGCCTGGAGGAGCGGGGCTCCTACAATGAGCAGTTCTTC. Translated: CARLEERGSYNEQFF.

The chain combines TRBV7-3 with TRBJ2-1; 12 bases agree with TRBD1. CDR1 and CDR2 (germline): SGHTA, FQGTGA. There are 15 residues in the CDR3. The ends lost 3 bases at V and 8 bases at J; junction bases unmatched: 5. The CDR3 is CASSLGTGGFDEQFF. In DNA form, the CDR3 reads TGTGCCAGCAGCTTGGGGACAGGGGGCTTCGATGAGCAGTTCTTC.

V gene TRBV6-5 combines with J gene TRBJ1-4, with 10 bases that match TRBD1. This CDR3 region has 14 residues. The V gene's germline CDR1 is MNHEY and CDR2 SVGAGI. V gave up 6 bases and J gave up 7 bases; unmatched junction bases: 5. CDR3 region: CASRPTGGSEKLFF. The CDR3 DNA follows: TGTGCCAGCAGACCGACAGGGGGCAGTGAAAAACTGTTTTTT.